A selection of T cell receptor beta chains follows, all from one sample in a study of PD-1 blockade in mismatch repair-deficient tumors. Generated by immunoSEQ multiplex PCR, the TCRdb table keeps only in-frame clones and is missing some. The top ten hold roughly 2.6% of the sample, which has tens of thousands of clones, approximately 81% seen once. This specimen consisted of peripheral blood, obtained 12 weeks after starting pembrolizumab. The receptor set was obtained from an adult with mismatch repair-deficient cancer. Both conserved end residues are part of each CDR3. The order of the fields is D gene, V gene, J gene, CDR3 DNA, CDR3 protein. A D gene is named only where the DNA matches it firmly.

TRBD2	TRBV27	TRBJ2-5	TGTGCCAGCAGGAAAACTAGCGGGAGGTCCGCGACCCAGTACTTC	CASRKTSGRSATQYF
TRBD1	TRBV7-6	TRBJ1-1	TGTGCCAGCAGCCTCGGGACAGGGGGTGAAGCTTTCTTT	CASSLGTGGEAFF
TRBD1	TRBV13	TRBJ2-2	TGTGCCAGCAGCCCAGAACAGGGGGCTGGCGGGGAGCTGTTTTTT	CASSPEQGAGGELFF
-	TRBV4-2	TRBJ1-1	TGTGCCAGCAGCCAAAGTCGACTACGGAACACTGAAGCTTTCTTT	CASSQSRLRNTEAFF
-	TRBV27	TRBJ1-2	TGTGCCAGCAGTTTAAACAGGCGGCACTATGGCTACACCTTC	CASSLNRRHYGYTF
TRBD1	TRBV6-6	TRBJ2-1	TGTGCCAGCAGTAGACCCCCGGGACAGGGCTACAATGAGCAGTTCTTC	CASSRPPGQGYNEQFF
-	TRBV10-3	TRBJ1-1	TGTGCCATCAGAGGAAAAGGACCGGGACATCCGAACACTGAAGCTTTCTTT	CAIRGKGPGHPNTEAFF
-	TRBV14	TRBJ2-6	TGTGCCAGCAGCCAACGAAGGGGCTCTGGGGCCAACGTCCTGACTTTC	CASSQRRGSGANVLTF
TRBD2	TRBV10-3	TRBJ2-7	TGTGCCAGCACCCCGGGACTAGCGGGAGGGGCTTACGAGCAGTACTTC	CASTPGLAGGAYEQYF
TRBD1	TRBV4-1	TRBJ2-3	TGCGCCAGCAGCCAAACCCCCGGACAGGATTACACAGATACGCAGTATTTT	CASSQTPGQDYTDTQYF
TRBD1	TRBV29-1	TRBJ2-7	TGCAGCGTCGTTGGACAGGCTCCCTACGAGCAGTACTTC	CSVVGQAPYEQYF
-	TRBV5-1	TRBJ2-7	TGCGCCAGCAGCTTGGGTCCCGCCCCCTACGAGCAGTACTTC	CASSLGPAPYEQYF
-	TRBV5-3	TRBJ2-3	TGTGCCAGCAGCTTAACTAGTTGGGATACGCAGTATTTT	CASSLTSWDTQYF
-	TRBV6-5	TRBJ1-4	TGTGCCAGCAGACCACATTCGGGGGGCATGGAAAAACTGTTTTTT	CASRPHSGGMEKLFF
-	TRBV25-1	TRBJ1-1	TGTGCCAGCAGTGAATTTGACTATCGTCCAGCTTTCTTT	CASSEFDYRPAFF
-	TRBV19	TRBJ2-1	TGTGCCAGTAGTCCCCGGGACGTATACAATGAGCAGTTCTTC	CASSPRDVYNEQFF
-	TRBV7-9	TRBJ2-3	TGTGCCAGCGAGACGGCGGTCACAGATACGCAGTATTTT	CASETAVTDTQYF